This T cell receptor beta chain was sequenced in a study of blood T cell repertoires in COVID-19. TCRdb keeps only in-frame clones here, not all; method: immunoSEQ multiplex PCR. The data contain a few hundred thousand clones, roughly 87% of them singletons. The length of the CDR3 is 14 residues. Trimming removed 0 bases at V and 6 bases at J, with 14 bases between. Germline values: CDR1 GTSNPN, CDR2 SVGIG (reference sequence). The sequence was collected from a man aged 35 to 55 with active or convalescent COVID-19. This chain links TRBV30 with TRBJ1-1; D is perhaps TRBD1 (6 bases). The sequencing input was peripheral blood. In nucleotides, the CDR3 is TGTGCCTGGAGTGTACATTGGACAGCACCTGAAGCTTTCTTT. Translation: CAWSVHWTAPEAFF.